This passage covers 16 T cell receptor beta chains from one sample sequenced in a study of cytomegalovirus exposure and HLA in healthy donors. Produced via immunoSEQ multiplex PCR; TCRdb's table is partial and in-frame only. The table lists about 190,000 clones, 84% of them singletons. Sequencing was carried out using PBMCs. These receptors came from a man aged 18-30 years in good health and CMV-seropositive.

This clone was detected a few times. The chain uses TRBV7-2 and TRBJ2-3; D is ambiguous. V lost 2 bases, J lost 4 bases, and 4 bases lay in between. Germline V gene lookup returns CDR1 SGHTA and CDR2 FQGNSA. This CDR3 is 12 amino acids long. The CDR3 coding sequence is TGTGCCAGCAGCTTAACGGCAGATACGCAGTATTTT. Translation: CASSLTADTQYF. Using reference TRBV7-2 and TRBJ2-3 for the parts outside the CDR3, the full variable domain is GAGVSQSPSNKVTEKGKDVELRCDPISGHTALYWYRQSLGQGLEFLIYFQGNSAPDKSGLPSDRFSAERTGGSVSTLTIQRTQQEDSAVYLCASSLTADTQYFGPGTRLTVL.

The chain joins TRBV28 to TRBJ1-5; TRBD1 matches 8 bases. The CDR3 extends over 15 amino acids. CDR1 is MDHEN, CDR2 SYDVKM, per germline. The J segment lost 2 bases and the V segment lost 10 bases, leaving 10 bases of the junction unmatched. The CDR3 sequence is CATGAPRGRNQPQHF. CDR3 DNA sequence: TGTGCCACCGGGGCCCCCAGGGGGCGCAATCAGCCCCAGCATTTT.

The chain links TRBV7-6 to TRBJ2-7; D unresolved. The CDR3 is made up of 14 amino acids. Trimming removed 1 base from V and 4 bases from J, with 11 bases in between. Germline-derived CDR1 and CDR2 are SGHVS and FNYEAQ. CDR3 in amino acids: CASSLGSGSYEQYF. The CDR3 DNA reads TGTGCCAGCAGCTTAGGGTCAGGCTCATACGAGCAGTACTTC.

The DNA for the CDR3 is TGTGCCAGCAGCCACCGGGACTTCCCAGCGGAGCAGTACTTC. Its protein is CASSHRDFPAEQYF. The chain recombines TRBV7-9 with TRBJ2-7, with a weak D call TRBD2 (6 bases). The germline V gene has CDR1 SEHNR and CDR2 FQNEAQ (reference sequence). The V gene lost 5 bases and the J gene lost 7 bases, with 18 bases spanning the gap. CDR3 size: 14 residues.

As concerns this clone: Other DNA sequences in this sample translate to the same CDR3. The rearrangement links TRBV5-1 to TRBJ2-3; TRBD2 matches at 10 bases. Germline CDR1 is SGHRS and CDR2 is YFSETQ. The V segment lost 2 bases and the J segment 4 bases; nucleotides outside the gene matches: 4. The CDR3 consists of 15 residues. For the CDR3, the DNA is TGCGCCAGCAGCTTACGCCTAGCGGGAGCAGATACGCAGTATTTT. This translates into CASSLRLAGADTQYF.

CDR3 sequence: CASSVHGEVHYEQYF. The CDR3 DNA follows: TGTGCCAGCAGCGTACATGGGGAGGTGCACTACGAGCAGTACTTC. The chain carries TRBV9 and TRBJ2-7, with a tentative D call TRBD2 (6 bases). V lost 1 base to trimming and J lost 3 bases, with 14 bases between them. The CDR3 length is 15 residues. From germline, CDR1 is SGDLS and CDR2 YYNGEE. Looking up the rest from reference TRBV9 and TRBJ2-7 gives the full variable domain: DSGVTQTPKHLITATGQRVTLRCSPRSGDLSVYWYQQSLDQGLQFLIQYYNGEERAKGNILERFSAQQFPDLHSELNLSSLELGDSALYFCASSVHGEVHYEQYFGPGTRLTVT.

V gene TRBV6-1 combines with J gene TRBJ1-3; weak D call: TRBD1 (5 bases). The germline V gene encodes CDR1 MNHNS and CDR2 SASEGT. The CDR3 length is 16 residues. V was trimmed by 3 bases and J by 1 base, leaving 13 bases between them. CDR3 sequence reads: CASSDSQAPSGNTIYF. CDR3 in DNA: TGTGCCAGCAGTGATTCACAGGCCCCGTCTGGAAACACCATATATTTT.

This clone is judged medium-sized. V is TRBV4-2 and J is TRBJ2-6, with 8 nucleotides matching TRBD1. Germline V CDR1 and CDR2: LGHNA, YNFKEQ. CDR3 length: 17 residues. J gave up 2 bases and V 2 bases, and 5 bases lay outside the gene matches. CDR3 DNA: TGTGCCAGCAGCCAAACCACGACAGGGGCTGGGGCCAACGTCCTGACTTTC. It translates to CASSQTTTGAGANVLTF.

The chain combines TRBV13 with TRBJ2-7, with D possibly TRBD1 on 7 matching bases. This CDR3 spans 15 amino acids. V gave up 7 bases and J gave up 3 bases, with 19 bases separating them. Germline-derived CDR1 and CDR2 are PRHDT and FYEKMQ (reference sequence). CDR3 DNA: TGTGCCAGCACTCAGGGGGGACGTAGGATCTACGAGCAGTACTTC. It is translated as CASTQGGRRIYEQYF.

The genes are TRBV9 and TRBJ2-1; the D gene is possibly TRBD2 (6 bases). This CDR3 has 16 residues. Germline V lookup: CDR1 SGDLS, CDR2 YYNGEE. Trimming stripped 3 bases from V and 2 bases from J, with 15 bases between. CDR3 amino acids: CASSGPREPPYNEQFF. In DNA form, the CDR3 reads TGTGCCAGCAGCGGGCCACGGGAGCCCCCCTACAATGAGCAGTTCTTC.

The rearrangement joins TRBV29-1 to TRBJ2-7; D is perhaps TRBD2 (6 bases). This CDR3 comprises 12 residues. The V gene lost 0 bases and the J gene lost 6 bases, with 9 bases spanning the gap. Looked up from germline, CDR1 is SQVTM and CDR2 is ANQGSEA. The CDR3 here is CSVEDIGGEQYF. The CDR3 nucleotides read TGCAGCGTTGAAGATATCGGGGGCGAGCAGTACTTC.

The rearrangement joins TRBV25-1 to TRBJ2-3; no reliable D call. V shed 4 bases and J shed 0 bases, with 8 bases lying between them. Germline CDR1 reads MGHDK; CDR2 reads SYGVNS. The CDR3 sequence is 14 residues long. The CDR3 DNA reads as TGTGCCAGCAGTGGTAGAATTAGCACAGATACGCAGTATTTT. Encoded protein: CASSGRISTDTQYF.

This clone was observed a few times. The chain uses TRBV7-3 and TRBJ2-3; D is unresolved. The germline gives CDR1 SGHTA, CDR2 FQGTGA. The CDR3 runs 16 residues. V gave up 3 bases and J gave up 0 bases, with 13 bases separating them. Here the CDR3 reads CASSFLSPGSTDTQYF. The DNA for the CDR3 is TGTGCCAGCAGCTTTTTGTCCCCCGGGAGCACAGATACGCAGTATTTT.

A note on this clone: Other DNA sequences within the sample encode an identical CDR3. The chain recombines TRBV19 with TRBJ1-5; no clear D gene. The CDR3 has 14 amino acids. V lost 0 bases and J lost 1, with 4 bases in between. Per germline, CDR1 LNHDA and CDR2 SQIVND (reference sequence). CDR3 region: CASSIEGSNQPQHF. For the CDR3, the DNA is TGTGCCAGTAGTATAGAGGGCAGCAATCAGCCCCAGCATTTT.

The chain employs TRBV27 and TRBJ1-4; TRBD1 matches 7 bases. Per germline, CDR1 MNHEY and CDR2 SMNVEV (reference sequence). The CDR3 has 15 residues. Trimming removed 3 bases from V and 5 bases from J; junction bases left unmatched: 6. CDR3 sequence: CASSFGGGRNEKLFF. The CDR3 nucleotides are TGTGCCAGCAGTTTTGGAGGGGGCAGAAATGAAAAACTGTTTTTT.

J is TRBJ2-7 and V is TRBV30, with 9 bases aligning to TRBD1. There are 13 residues in the CDR3. Germline assignment: CDR1 GTSNPN and CDR2 SVGIG (reference sequence). Trimming at V came to 4 bases and at J to 3 bases, leaving 4 bases not matched to a gene. This CDR3 reads CAWIPDRGYEQYF. The CDR3 DNA reads TGTGCCTGGATCCCGGACAGGGGCTACGAGCAGTACTTC.